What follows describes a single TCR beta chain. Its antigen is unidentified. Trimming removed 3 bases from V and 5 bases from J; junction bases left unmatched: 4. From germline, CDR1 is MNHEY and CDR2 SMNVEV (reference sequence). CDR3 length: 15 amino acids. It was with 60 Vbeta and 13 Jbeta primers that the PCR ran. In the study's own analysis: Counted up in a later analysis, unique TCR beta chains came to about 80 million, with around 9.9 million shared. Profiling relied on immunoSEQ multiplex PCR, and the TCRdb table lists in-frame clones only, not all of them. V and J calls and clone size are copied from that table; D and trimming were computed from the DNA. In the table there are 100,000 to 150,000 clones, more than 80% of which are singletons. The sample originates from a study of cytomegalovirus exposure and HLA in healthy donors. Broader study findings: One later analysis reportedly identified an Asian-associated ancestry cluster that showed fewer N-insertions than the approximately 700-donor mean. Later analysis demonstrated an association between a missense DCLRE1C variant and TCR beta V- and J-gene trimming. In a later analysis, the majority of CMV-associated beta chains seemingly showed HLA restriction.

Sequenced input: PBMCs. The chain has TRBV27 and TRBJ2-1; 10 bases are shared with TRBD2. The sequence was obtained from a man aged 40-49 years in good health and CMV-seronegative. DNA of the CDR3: TGTGCCAGCAGTTTGTTTAGCGGGAGGAACAATGAGCAGTTCTTC. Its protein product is CASSLFSGRNNEQFF.